The rows below give T cell receptor beta chains drawn from one sample of a study of vaccination effects on CD4 cells after COVID-19. No antigen has been identified for these receptors. Assay used: immunoSEQ multiplex PCR; TCRdb lists only in-frame clones, some missing. The sample includes roughly 30,000 clones, around four fifths of them seen just once. The sequences come from CD4+ T cells from PBMCs cultured with HCoV-OC43 spike peptides, collected before COVID-19 vaccination. The receptors originated from a human donor who received a COVID-19 vaccine. Both conserved end residues are part of each CDR3. A D gene is named only where the DNA matches it firmly.

D,J,V,CDR3
.,TRBJ1-2,TRBV7-8,CASSLEGPPLSGYTF
.,TRBJ2-1,TRBV5-1,CASSGGHPVNEQFF
TRBD1,TRBJ2-5,TRBV5-6,CASSPWTGHRETQYF
TRBD1,TRBJ1-2,TRBV29-1,CSVTRGQGSYTF
.,TRBJ1-1,TRBV29-1,CSVDKRLNTEAFF
.,TRBJ1-2,TRBV11-2,CASSLGRSSYGYTF
.,TRBJ1-6,TRBV30,CACRTQSSYNSPLHF
.,TRBJ2-7,TRBV2,CASSVRAGRALEQYF
.,TRBJ2-3,TRBV5-4,CASSLDRADTDTQYF
.,TRBJ2-4,TRBV21-1,CASRGELAKNIQYF
.,TRBJ1-1,TRBV19,CASSIDLGLLNTEAFF
.,TRBJ1-2,TRBV5-4,CASSLDVGIDYGYTF
.,TRBJ2-2,TRBV5-1,CASSLAGRRNTGELFF
.,TRBJ2-1,TRBV11-1,CASSLRGSYNEQFF
.,TRBJ1-4,TRBV18,CASSPGLGGLKLFF
.,TRBJ1-5,TRBV28,CASRSPPGGNQPQHF
.,TRBJ2-7,TRBV4-3,CASSQEITRFSYEQYF
TRBD1,TRBJ1-1,TRBV24-1,CATSDLWDRGREKNTEAFF
.,TRBJ2-5,TRBV18,CASSPLPLGGGAKETQYF
TRBD2,TRBJ2-7,TRBV27,CASNLPTSGLLTYEQYF
.,TRBJ1-2,TRBV6-2/TRBV6-3,CASSLGWTNYGYTF
TRBD2,TRBJ2-1,TRBV5-5,CASSSGLAGATNEQFF
.,TRBJ2-7,TRBV6-5,CASIPGGSAAYEQYF
.,TRBJ1-1,TRBV12-3/TRBV12-4,CASTGGRTEAFF
TRBD1,TRBJ2-2,TRBV11-1,CTSSLRTGDTGELFF
.,TRBJ2-1,TRBV2,CASSVVRNEQFF
TRBD1,TRBJ1-3,TRBV4-2,CASSQVSGDRKYFSGNTIYF
TRBD1,TRBJ2-2,TRBV19,CASRSQGWTGELFF
.,TRBJ2-2,TRBV5-6,CASSFGQTLNTGELFF